Sequencing of this TCR beta chain was carried out in a study of monozygotic twins with inflammatory bowel disease. TCRdb derives one entry per CDR3 protein from the 5' RACE reads, leaving out DNA. Its table lists 350,000 to 400,000 distinct CDR3 sequences. The CDR3 has 17 residues. The sequencing input was blood. The chain is built from TRBV6-7 and TRBJ2-5; the D gene TCRdb calls, TRBD2, cannot be checked with no DNA. TRBV6-7 is noted as an ORF with a role that remains uncertain. The TCR comes from a human donor with ulcerative colitis or Crohn's disease, or a healthy co-twin of an affected twin (not recorded which). CDR3 region: CASTPNWGLAVQETQYF.